A single sample is the source of the 27 T cell receptor beta chains below, sequenced in a study of blood T cell repertoires in COVID-19. Clones were read by immunoSEQ multiplex PCR, and TCRdb kept only the in-frame ones, dropping some. The profile shows 130,000 or so clones, about four fifths of them singletons. The sample taken for sequencing was peripheral blood. Source of these receptors: a man at least 80 years old with active or convalescent COVID-19.

This rearrangement joins TRBV29-1 to TRBJ2-3; maybe TRBD2 (6 bases). The CDR3 runs 12 residues. Trimming shortened V by 3 bases and J by 4 bases, and 8 bases separated the two germline ends. Germline assignment: CDR1 SQVTM and CDR2 ANQGSEA. The CDR3 DNA sequence: TGCAGCGTTGAGGAGGGGCCAGATACGCAGTATTTT. It is translated as CSVEEGPDTQYF.

The rearrangement links TRBV7-3 to TRBJ2-3; tentative D call: TRBD1 (6 bases). This CDR3 is built from 13 residues. V dropped 4 bases and J dropped 6 bases, with 11 bases sitting between them. Germline-derived CDR1 and CDR2 are SGHTA and FQGTGA. The CDR3 reads CASSSLTGDTQYF. CDR3 DNA: TGTGCCAGCAGCTCACTAACAGGGGATACGCAGTATTTT.

This chain uses TRBV7-2 with TRBJ1-6; 9 bases line up with TRBD1. CDR3 length equals 16 residues. CDR1 and CDR2 (germline): SGHTA, FQGNSA. Losses at the gene ends were 4 bases for V and 10 bases for J; bases not matched to a gene: 11. CDR3 sequence: CASSYGTGHKGSPLHF. The CDR3 nucleotides are TGTGCCAGCAGCTACGGGACAGGGCATAAAGGATCACCCCTCCACTTT.

This clone has just one count. This chain connects TRBV4-1 to TRBJ1-2; maybe TRBD1 (5 bases). There are 18 residues in the CDR3. V was cut by 0 bases and J by 0 bases, with 17 bases left in between. Germline lookup yields CDR1 MGHRA and CDR2 YSYEKL. This CDR3 reads CASSQDIQGTMTNYGYTF. Written as DNA, the CDR3 is TGCGCCAGCAGCCAAGATATTCAGGGAACAATGACTAACTATGGCTACACCTTC.

Here the CDR3 reads CASAGTGNQPQHF. In DNA form, the CDR3 reads TGTGCCAGCGCCGGGACAGGGAATCAGCCCCAGCATTTT. This rearrangement joins TRBV6-5 to TRBJ1-5, with 9 bases aligning to TRBD1. The junction had 3 bases not matched to a gene; V was cut back by 8 bases and J by 4 bases. Germline V CDR1 and CDR2: MNHEY, SVGAGI. This CDR3 comprises 13 residues.

The chain is built from TRBV18 and TRBJ2-5, with D possibly being TRBD2 (5 bases). V lost 4 bases and J 4 bases, leaving 10 bases between the germline ends. The CDR3 totals 13 residues. Germline V CDR1 and CDR2: KGHSH, LQKENI. CDR3 DNA sequence: TGTGCCAGCTCACGTTCTCGGGGAGAGACCCAGTACTTC. The encoded protein is CASSRSRGETQYF.

The genes are TRBV10-3 and TRBJ2-2, with D hard to call. CDR1 and CDR2 from the germline V gene are ENHRY and SYGVKD. The CDR3 contains 13 residues. V was clipped by 0 bases and J by 8 bases, with 7 bases between them. The CDR3 DNA reads TGTGCCATCAGTGAGTCAGCGAGGGGGGAGCTGTTTTTT. This encodes CAISESARGELFF.

A note on this clone: One end of the junction does not line up with germline, which may come from a read error. This chain connects TRBV29-1 to TRBJ1-2; unclear D gene. Germline V gives CDR1 SQVTM, CDR2 ANQGSEA. The CDR3 is 8 amino acids. The CDR3 is CSVDAGKF. Here the CDR3 DNA reads TGCAGCGTTGATGCCGGTAAATTC.

V usage is TRBV9 and J usage is TRBJ1-2; the D gene is possibly TRBD1 (5 bases). Germline assignment: CDR1 SGDLS and CDR2 YYNGEE. CDR3 length: 16 amino acids. Trimming removed 3 bases at V and 5 bases at J, with 20 bases between. CDR3 bases: TGTGCCAGCAGCGAGGCCCTACGGGGGGGAGTATATGGCTACACCTTC. This sequence encodes CASSEALRGGVYGYTF.

This clone appeared a single time. V is TRBV9 and J is TRBJ2-3; no reliable D call. The V gene lost 5 bases and the J gene lost 6 bases, with 16 bases spanning the gap. Germline CDR1 SGDLS, CDR2 YYNGEE. The CDR3 totals 14 residues. In DNA, the CDR3 is TGTGCCAGCAGTCCCGACTTCTCCGGGGATACGCAGTATTTT. The encoded protein is CASSPDFSGDTQYF.

This clone was found once. The chain carries TRBV5-4 and TRBJ2-5, with unresolved D. V lost 2 bases to trimming and J lost 4 bases, with 12 bases between them. Germline assignment: CDR1 SGHNT and CDR2 YYREEE (reference sequence). The CDR3 is 14 residues long. CDR3 in amino acids: CASSLDRGRETQYF. CDR3 nucleotide sequence: TGTGCCAGCAGCTTAGACCGCGGTCGAGAGACCCAGTACTTC.

The rearrangement joins TRBV6-5 to TRBJ1-1; 7 nucleotides align to TRBD1. The junction had 8 bases not matched to a gene; V was cut back by 0 bases and J by 10 bases. Germline V gene sequence: CDR1 MNHEY, CDR2 SVGAGI. This CDR3 contains 14 residues. The CDR3: CASSYSAGQGGAFF. CDR3 coding DNA: TGTGCCAGCAGTTACTCGGCGGGCCAGGGGGGAGCTTTCTTT.

The V gene is TRBV2, the J gene TRBJ1-1; D unresolved. V shed 5 bases and J shed 0 bases, with 10 bases lying between them. This CDR3 is 14 amino acids long. The germline V gene has CDR1 SNHLY and CDR2 FYNNEI. CDR3 DNA: TGTGCCAGCAGTCGTAGCTTCATGAACACTGAAGCTTTCTTT. Translating gives CASSRSFMNTEAFF.

J is TRBJ2-2 and V is TRBV3-1 (or the pseudogene TRBV3-2); 10 bases are a match to TRBD2. Trimming removed 1 base from V and 2 bases from J; junction bases left unmatched: 7. This CDR3 region has 18 residues. Germline lookup yields CDR1 LGHDT and CDR2 YNNKEL (reference sequence). This CDR3 is CASSQVRASGGNTGELFF. DNA for the CDR3: TGTGCCAGCAGCCAAGTTCGGGCTAGCGGGGGTAACACCGGGGAGCTGTTTTTT.

V gene TRBV19 combines with J gene TRBJ2-7, with D possibly matching TRBD2 (5 bases). CDR1 LNHDA and CDR2 SQIVND come from the germline V gene (reference sequence). Trimming pared 4 bases from V and 6 bases from J, leaving 13 bases between. This CDR3 spans 13 amino acids. This chain's CDR3 is CASSKEGPLEQYF. Here the CDR3 DNA reads TGTGCCAGTAGTAAAGAGGGCCCCCTCGAGCAGTACTTC.

The J gene is TRBJ1-1, the V gene TRBV5-1; D is perhaps TRBD1 (6 bases). Trimming stripped 2 bases from V and 4 bases from J, with 15 bases between. Germline V gives CDR1 SGHRS, CDR2 YFSETQ. The CDR3 is 15 amino acids. The CDR3 is CASSLQGSMVTEAFF. In DNA form, the CDR3 reads TGCGCCAGCAGCTTACAGGGATCGATGGTCACTGAAGCTTTCTTT.

This chain joins TRBV4-1 and TRBJ2-2; TRBD1 matches 7 bases. Germline values: CDR1 MGHRA, CDR2 YSYEKL. V lost 3 bases to trimming and J lost 1 base; unmatched junction nucleotides: 5. The CDR3 is 16 residues long. The CDR3 reads CASSHEDRENTGELFF. DNA of the CDR3: TGCGCCAGCAGCCACGAAGACAGGGAGAACACCGGGGAGCTGTTTTTT.

The chain joins TRBV11-2 to TRBJ2-5, with D possibly TRBD2 on 6 matching bases. Germline CDR1 SGHAT, CDR2 FQNNGV. This CDR3 is 13 amino acids long. V dropped 1 base and J dropped 12 bases, with 15 bases sitting between them. The CDR3 region has the DNA TGTGCCAGCAGCTTAGGGGTGCGGGAATCTAAGTACTTC. Its translation is CASSLGVRESKYF.

The CDR3 DNA follows: TGTGCCAGCAGTTACGGCCGCAATCAGCCCCAGCATTTT. Its protein is CASSYGRNQPQHF. The chain carries TRBV6-5 and TRBJ1-5; D call uncertain. With 2 bases removed from V and 2 bases from J, the gap between germline ends came to 4 bases. This CDR3 spans 13 amino acids. Germline V gene data show CDR1 as MNHEY and CDR2 as SVGAGI.

The V and J genes are TRBV7-2 and TRBJ1-5; D perhaps matches TRBD1 (5 bases). The CDR3 sequence is 15 residues long. Germline values: CDR1 SGHTA, CDR2 FQGNSA. V lost 5 bases to trimming and J lost 4 bases, with 15 bases between them. CDR3 residues: CASSREVGGNQPQHF. The CDR3 DNA sequence: TGTGCCAGCAGCCGGGAAGTCGGGGGAAATCAGCCCCAGCATTTT.

The V call is TRBV27, the J call TRBJ2-7, with a tentative D call TRBD1 (7 bases). In germline, CDR1 is MNHEY, CDR2 SMNVEV (reference sequence). The V end was cut by 4 bases, the J end by 3 bases, with 13 bases between. This CDR3 is 14 amino acids long. CDR3 sequence: CASSYRGLLYEQYF. The CDR3 DNA reads as TGTGCCAGCAGTTACAGGGGACTGCTCTACGAGCAGTACTTC.

V usage is TRBV5-4 and J usage is TRBJ1-3; 7 bases fit TRBD1. V trimming: 0 bases; J trimming: 0 bases; junction bases outside the gene matches: 3. The CDR3 has 16 residues. Germline CDR1 reads SGHNT; CDR2 reads YYREEE (reference sequence). This CDR3 is CASSLGGQVSGNTIYF. The CDR3 DNA reads TGTGCCAGCAGCTTGGGTGGACAGGTCTCTGGAAACACCATATATTTT. The variable domain in full, with the rest retrieved from reference TRBV5-4 and TRBJ1-3, is ETGVTQSPTHLIKTRGQQVTLRCSSQSGHNTVSWYQQALGQGPQFIFQYYREEENGRGNFPPRFSGLQFPNYSSELNVNALELDDSALYLCASSLGGQVSGNTIYFGEGSWLTVV.

This chain links TRBV4-3 with TRBJ1-4; weak D call: TRBD1 (6 bases). The V gene lost 1 base and the J gene lost 4 bases, with 10 bases spanning the gap. CDR3 length: 15 residues. Germline values: CDR1 LGHNA, CDR2 YSLEER. CDR3 sequence reads: CASSQVGQNNEKLFF. In nucleotides, the CDR3 is TGCGCCAGCAGCCAAGTCGGACAGAATAATGAAAAACTGTTTTTT.

This CDR3 is CASSFHRGPSTNEKLFF. CDR3 bases: TGTGCCAGCAGCTTCCACAGGGGTCCCTCAACTAATGAAAAACTGTTTTTT. The chain has TRBV21-1 and TRBJ1-4; the table assigns TRBD1, which was not confirmed against the DNA. TRBV21-1 is a pseudogene locus. This CDR3 comprises 17 residues.

The V and J genes are TRBV7-2 and TRBJ2-3; 8 bases align to TRBD2. CDR1 is SGHTA and CDR2 is FQGNSA in the germline V gene. The CDR3 contains 15 residues. Trimming cost V 7 bases and J 8 bases; bases outside gene matches: 14. CDR3 amino acids: CASNERGGGSRTQYF. In DNA, the CDR3 is TGTGCCAGCAACGAAAGGGGCGGGGGGTCGCGTACGCAGTATTTT.

On this clone itself: Other DNA sequences in this specimen translate into the identical CDR3. The J gene is TRBJ2-5, the V gene TRBV5-1; D is unresolved. Trimming cost V 0 bases and J 1 base, with 7 bases left between them. The CDR3 contains 14 residues. CDR1 is SGHRS, CDR2 YFSETQ, per germline. CDR3 sequence reads: CASSLAQPQETQYF. Written as DNA, the CDR3 is TGCGCCAGCAGCTTGGCACAGCCCCAAGAGACCCAGTACTTC.

The chain couples TRBV5-1 to TRBJ1-3, with 11 positions matching TRBD1. J lost 2 bases, V lost 3 bases, and 1 base had no gene match. Germline V lookup: CDR1 SGHRS, CDR2 YFSETQ. CDR3 length: 15 residues. The CDR3 nucleotides are TGCGCCAGCAGCTCGGACAGGGGGCCTGGAAACACCATATATTTT. The encoded protein is CASSSDRGPGNTIYF. The full variable domain, rest sourced from reference TRBV5-1 and TRBJ1-3, is KAGVTQTPRYLIKTRGQQVTLSCSPISGHRSVSWYQQTPGQGLQFLFEYFSETQRNKGNFPGRFSGRQFSNSRSEMNVSTLELGDSALYLCASSSDRGPGNTIYFGEGSWLTVV.